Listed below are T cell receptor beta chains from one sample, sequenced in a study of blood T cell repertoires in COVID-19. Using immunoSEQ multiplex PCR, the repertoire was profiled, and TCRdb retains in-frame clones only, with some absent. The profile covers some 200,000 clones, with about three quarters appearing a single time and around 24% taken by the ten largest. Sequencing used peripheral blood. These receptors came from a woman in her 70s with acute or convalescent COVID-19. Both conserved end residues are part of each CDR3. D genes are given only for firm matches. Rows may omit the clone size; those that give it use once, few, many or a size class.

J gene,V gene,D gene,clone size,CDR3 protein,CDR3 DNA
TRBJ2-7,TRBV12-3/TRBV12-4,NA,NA,CASSFTGYEQYF,TGTGCCAGCAGTTTCACAGGCTACGAGCAGTACTTC
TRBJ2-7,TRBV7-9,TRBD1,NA,CASSYGQEVSYEQYF,TGTGCCAGCAGCTATGGACAGGAAGTATCCTACGAGCAGTACTTC
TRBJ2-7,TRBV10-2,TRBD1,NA,CASSNGQGNYEQYF,TGCGCCAGCAGTAACGGACAGGGAAACTACGAGCAGTACTTC
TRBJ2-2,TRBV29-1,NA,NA,CSVVAGYSNTGELFF,TGCAGCGTTGTGGCAGGTTACTCGAACACCGGGGAGCTGTTTTTT
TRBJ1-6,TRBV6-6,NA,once,CASSQGQNNSPLHF,TGTGCCAGCAGTCAAGGACAGAATAATTCACCCCTCCACTTT
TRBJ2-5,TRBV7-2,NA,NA,CASSPPPGWETQYF,TGTGCCAGCAGCCCCCCGCCGGGGTGGGAGACCCAGTACTTC
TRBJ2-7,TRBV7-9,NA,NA,CASSLNTNSYEQYF,TGTGCCAGCAGCTTAAACACTAACTCCTACGAGCAGTACTTC
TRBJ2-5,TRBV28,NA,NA,CASSPTVQETQYF,TGTGCCAGCAGTCCGACAGTTCAAGAGACCCAGTACTTC
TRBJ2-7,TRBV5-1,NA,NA,CASSLVGRTREQYF,TGCGCCAGCAGCTTGGTGGGGAGAACTCGGGAGCAGTACTTC
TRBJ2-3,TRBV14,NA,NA,CASSQDPSGLTDTQYF,TGTGCCAGCAGCCAAGATCCAAGCGGACTCACAGATACGCAGTATTTT
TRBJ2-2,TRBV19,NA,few,CASSRPGYNSGELFF,TGTGCCAGTAGTCGTCCAGGGTATAATTCCGGGGAGCTGTTTTTT
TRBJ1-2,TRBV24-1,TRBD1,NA,CATSDPHGQGNYGYTF,TGTGCCACCAGTGACCCTCACGGACAGGGCAACTATGGCTACACCTTC
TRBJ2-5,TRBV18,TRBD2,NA,CASSPVLAGRETQYF,TGTGCCAGCTCACCCGTACTAGCGGGAAGGGAGACCCAGTACTTC
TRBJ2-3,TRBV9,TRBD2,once,CASSVGLAGDSDTQYF,TGTGCCAGCAGCGTTGGACTAGCGGGAGACTCAGATACGCAGTATTTT
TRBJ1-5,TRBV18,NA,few,CASSQGPRSPQHF,TGTGCCAGCTCTCAGGGCCCCCGGTCGCCCCAGCATTTT
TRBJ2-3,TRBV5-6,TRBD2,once,CASSRAASGRTDTQYF,TGTGCCAGCAGCCGAGCAGCTAGCGGGAGGACAGATACGCAGTATTTT
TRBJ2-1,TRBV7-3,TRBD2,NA,CASSRRALAGSYNEQFF,TGTGCCAGCAGCCGCCGGGCGCTAGCGGGCTCCTACAATGAGCAGTTCTTC
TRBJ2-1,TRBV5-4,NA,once,CASSSPWAGYNEQFF,TGTGCCAGCAGCTCGCCCTGGGCGGGGTACAATGAGCAGTTCTTC
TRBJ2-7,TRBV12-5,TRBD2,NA,CASGSGGSSYEQYF,TGTGCTAGTGGTTCGGGCGGGAGCTCCTACGAGCAGTACTTC
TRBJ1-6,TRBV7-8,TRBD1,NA,CASSSGQDYNSPLHF,TGTGCCAGCAGCTCCGGACAGGACTATAATTCACCCCTCCACTTT
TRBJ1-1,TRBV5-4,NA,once,CASSRIRQGNTEAFF,TGTGCCAGCAGCCGCATCCGGCAGGGCAACACTGAAGCTTTCTTT
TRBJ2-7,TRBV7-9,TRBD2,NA,CASSLTGLAGTEQYF,TGTGCCAGCAGCTTAACCGGACTAGCGGGAACCGAGCAGTACTTC
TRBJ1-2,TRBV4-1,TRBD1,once,CASSQRLRGLGGYTF,TGCGCCAGCAGCCAACGACTCAGGGGGCTCGGTGGCTACACCTTC
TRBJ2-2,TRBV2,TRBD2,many,CASRRTSGSRELFF,TGTGCCAGCAGGCGGACTAGCGGGAGCCGGGAGCTGTTTTTT
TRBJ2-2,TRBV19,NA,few,CASSRTANTGELFF,TGTGCCAGTAGTAGGACAGCGAACACCGGGGAGCTGTTTTTT
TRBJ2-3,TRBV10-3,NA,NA,CAISPTPSSTDTQYF,TGTGCCATCAGTCCCACACCTTCTAGCACAGATACGCAGTATTTT
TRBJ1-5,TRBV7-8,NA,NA,CASSFLVNEDQPQHF,TGTGCCAGCAGCTTCCTCGTCAATGAGGATCAGCCCCAGCATTTT
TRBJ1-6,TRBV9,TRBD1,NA,CASSRRDRGDNSPLHF,TGTGCCAGCAGCAGACGGGACAGGGGAGATAATTCACCCCTCCACTTT
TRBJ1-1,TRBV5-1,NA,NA,CASSRAPGAESEAFF,TGCGCCAGCAGTCGTGCCCCTGGGGCGGAGTCTGAAGCTTTCTTT
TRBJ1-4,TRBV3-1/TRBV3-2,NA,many,CASSLTGWAGEKLFF,TGTGCCAGCAGCCTAACAGGGTGGGCAGGTGAAAAACTGTTTTTT
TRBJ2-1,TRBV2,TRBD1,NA,CASRKGQDSYNEQFF,TGTGCCAGCAGGAAAGGACAGGATTCCTACAATGAGCAGTTCTTC
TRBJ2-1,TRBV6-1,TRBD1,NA,CASSEAWTGRPNEQFF,TGTGCCAGCAGTGAAGCTTGGACAGGTCGTCCCAATGAGCAGTTCTTC
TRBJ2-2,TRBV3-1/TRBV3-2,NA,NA,CASRQEVNTGELFF,TGTGCCAGCAGGCAGGAGGTGAACACCGGGGAGCTGTTTTTT
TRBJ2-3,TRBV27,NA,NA,CASSNLLVSTDTQYF,TGTGCCAGCAGTAACTTATTGGTTAGCACAGATACGCAGTATTTT
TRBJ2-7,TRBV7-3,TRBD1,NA,CASSGLDRVTYEQYF,TGTGCCAGCAGCGGATTGGACAGGGTAACCTACGAGCAGTACTTC
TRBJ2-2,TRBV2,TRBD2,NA,CASSRSGIGELFF,TGTGCCAGCAGTCGTAGCGGGATCGGGGAGCTGTTTTTT
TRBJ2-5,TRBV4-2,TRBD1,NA,CASSQGQGAHGETQYF,TGTGCCAGCAGCCAAGGACAGGGGGCGCATGGGGAGACCCAGTACTTC
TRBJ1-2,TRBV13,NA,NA,CASSRGQEPYGYTF,TGTGCCAGCAGCAGGGGCCAGGAGCCCTATGGCTACACCTTC
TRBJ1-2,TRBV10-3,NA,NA,CAISVGGMDYGYTF,TGTGCCATCAGTGTGGGGGGGATGGACTATGGCTACACCTTC
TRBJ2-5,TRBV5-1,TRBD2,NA,CASSWGILAGELQETQYF,TGCGCCAGCAGCTGGGGGATACTAGCGGGAGAGCTCCAAGAGACCCAGTACTTC
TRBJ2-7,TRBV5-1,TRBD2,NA,CASSVLAGTTREQYF,TGCGCCAGCAGCGTTCTAGCGGGAACCACTCGCGAGCAGTACTTC
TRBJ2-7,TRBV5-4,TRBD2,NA,CASSQGGRVPHEQYF,TGTGCCAGCAGCCAAGGCGGGAGAGTCCCCCACGAGCAGTACTTC
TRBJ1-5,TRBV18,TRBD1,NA,CASSPTGAWNQPQHF,TGTGCCAGCTCACCGACAGGGGCATGGAATCAGCCCCAGCATTTT
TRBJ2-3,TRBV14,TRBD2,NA,CASSHWTSGGTQYF,TGTGCCAGCAGCCACTGGACTAGCGGTGGTACGCAGTATTTT
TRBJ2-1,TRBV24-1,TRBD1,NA,CATSRTPETGGLDEQFF,TGTGCCACCAGCCGTACCCCTGAGACAGGGGGCTTGGATGAGCAGTTCTTC
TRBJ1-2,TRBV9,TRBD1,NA,CASSVADRGPINYGYTF,TGTGCCAGCAGCGTAGCAGACAGGGGCCCCATAAACTATGGCTACACCTTC
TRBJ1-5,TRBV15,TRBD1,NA,CATSPSTGNNQPQHF,TGTGCCACCAGCCCTTCGACAGGGAACAATCAGCCCCAGCATTTT